The T cell receptor (beta chain) described here comes from a study of response to subunit inactivated influenza vaccine. Study-wide results and caveats: Every seasonal influenza vaccination brings in few new T cells, the authors suggested.

TCRdb redid the calling of the RT-PCR reads with MiXCR, one entry per CDR3 protein. The sample lists approximately 530,000 distinct CDR3 sequences, approximately 7.3% seen once, with 13% in the top ten. This clonotype was seen repeatedly, ten times or more. Antigen specificity is unknown. This CDR3 contains 14 residues. The V and J ends lost 6 bases and 0 bases respectively, with 11 bases between them. The V and J genes are TRBV12-3 or TRBV12-4 and TRBJ1-2; D might be TRBD1 (5 bases). The clonotype was recovered from a man between 45 and 75 years old who received an inactivated influenza vaccine. Material: PBMCs from blood, obtained less than 30 months after vaccination. Here the CDR3 DNA reads TGTGCCAGCAGCTGGGGGATAGCTAACTATGGCTACACCTTC. It specifies CASSWGIANYGYTF.